This passage covers 7 T cell receptor beta chains from one sample sequenced in a study of T cell responses to AZD1222 COVID-19 vaccine (dated by TCRdb to about 2021). The time point tag for this specimen amounts to: about 28 days (+/-7) after the second vaccine dose. Libraries were prepared through the immunoSEQ multiplex PCR assay. In its TCRdb copy, this immuneACCESS table keeps in-frame sequences only and misses some clones. Where compared with another copy, unresolved V genes explain less than half of these, and the others have no known cause. Within this sample are tens of thousands of clones, with 80% to 90% of them counted one time only. The top ten constitute about 14% of the sample. This material consisted of peripheral blood, taken 28 days after the second AZD1222 dose. Receptors originate from an adult who received the AZD1222 COVID-19 vaccine.

J is TRBJ1-1 and V is TRBV30; perhaps TRBD1 as D (6 bases). The V gene's germline CDR1 is GTSNPN and CDR2 SVGIG (reference sequence). V was trimmed by 3 bases and J by 5 bases, leaving 13 bases between them. The CDR3 contains 13 residues. The CDR3 region has the DNA TGTGCCTGGAGACCGACAGGAACGACTGAAGCTTTCTTT. The encoded protein is CAWRPTGTTEAFF.

V is TRBV27 and J is TRBJ1-6; 9 bases map to TRBD1. The ends lost 9 bases at V and 9 bases at J; junction bases unmatched: 12. CDR1 and CDR2 (germline): MNHEY, SMNVEV (reference sequence). The CDR3 extends over 15 amino acids. Here the CDR3 reads CASTGTGKDSSPLHF. The CDR3 nucleotides read TGTGCCAGTACTGGGACAGGGAAAGATAGTTCACCCCTCCACTTT.

The chain links TRBV7-3 to TRBJ1-1; 8 nucleotides align to TRBD1. The J segment lost 8 bases and the V segment lost 5 bases, leaving 4 bases of the junction unmatched. This CDR3 is 12 amino acids long. The germline V gene has CDR1 SGHTA and CDR2 FQGTGA. Here the CDR3 reads CASSEGQGEAFF. DNA for the CDR3: TGTGCCAGCAGCGAAGGACAGGGAGAAGCTTTCTTT. Based on the CDR3 plus reference TRBV7-3 and TRBJ1-1, the full variable domain is GAGVSQTPSNKVTEKGKYVELRCDPISGHTALYWYRQSLGQGPEFLIYFQGTGAADDSGLPNDRFFAVRPEGSVSTLKIQRTERGDSAVYLCASSEGQGEAFFGQGTRLTVV.

This clone was counted a single time. The rearrangement uses TRBV6-1 and TRBJ1-2, with a weak D call TRBD1 (5 bases). This CDR3 is 15 amino acids long. The germline CDR1 and CDR2 sequences are MNHNS and SASEGT. Trimming shortened V by 0 bases and J by 6 bases, and 14 bases separated the two germline ends. The CDR3 sequence is CASSEAGGGVDGYTF. CDR3 nucleotides: TGTGCCAGCAGTGAAGCGGGCGGAGGGGTGGATGGCTACACCTTC.

The CDR3 protein is CASSLDGLGIQYF. CDR3 DNA sequence: TGTGCCAGCAGCTTGGACGGGTTGGGCATTCAGTACTTC. The chain links TRBV5-4 to TRBJ2-4; no firm D call. Germline CDR1 reads SGHNT; CDR2 reads YYREEE (reference sequence). This CDR3 contains 13 residues. The V end was cut by 0 bases, the J end by 9 bases, with 10 bases between.

The chain uses TRBV9 and TRBJ1-2; a weak D match, TRBD1 (5 bases). Per germline, CDR1 SGDLS and CDR2 YYNGEE. The CDR3 has 12 amino acids. V was cut by 4 bases and J by 8 bases, with 12 bases left in between. The CDR3 DNA reads as TGTGCCAGCAGCTTCCCGGGGGACGGCTACACCTTC. This gives the protein CASSFPGDGYTF.

V is TRBV30 and J is TRBJ2-3; 7 positions agree with TRBD1. Germline V gene lookup returns CDR1 GTSNPN and CDR2 SVGIG (reference sequence). J lost 2 bases, V lost 1 base, and 6 bases had no gene match. CDR3 length: 15 residues. CDR3 nucleotides: TGTGCCTGGAGTGAGGGGGCCCTTCCCACAGATACGCAGTATTTT. Protein product: CAWSEGALPTDTQYF.